This T cell receptor beta chain comes out of a study of blood T cell repertoires in COVID-19. Study as a whole: The samples span acute and convalescent COVID-19 from the United States, Italy and Spain. Nucleic acid was either cDNA or gDNA, and it came from T cells, B-cell-depleted T cells, or PBMCs.

The repertoire was sequenced with immunoSEQ multiplex PCR; TCRdb's copy has only in-frame clones and lacks some. The sample has some 250,000 clones; about 82% are singletons. This CDR3 is built from 15 residues. Germline V lookup: CDR1 SGHDT, CDR2 YYEEEE. The V and J ends lost 1 base and 1 base, in that order; junction bases with no gene match: 3. This clonotype was obtained from a man aged 80 or over with acute or convalescent COVID-19. Sequencing input: peripheral blood. This rearrangement joins TRBV5-6 to TRBJ2-3; TRBD1 matches 7 bases. CDR3 sequence (DNA): TGTGCCAGCAGCTTGCGGGACAGACGCACAGATACGCAGTATTTT. This codes for CASSLRDRRTDTQYF.